The 21 T cell receptor beta chains below were found in one sample sequenced in a study of persistence of HIV-infected CD4 T cells. The immunoSEQ assay was version 4, run in survey mode. Data came from immunoSEQ multiplex PCR; TCRdb stores just in-frame clones and leaves some out. The sample includes 50,000 or so clones, around 75% of them seen just once. No cognate antigen is known for these TCRs. The stimulus was lysate of CMV-infected fibroblasts, around 10 ug/mL. Memory cells lacking CD40L and CD69 with high CD45RO were sorted. This specimen was CD4+ T cells sorted from PBMCs after roughly 18-hour stimulation, taken from a patient who received antiretroviral therapy. The receptors originated from an adult man with HIV who was CMV-seropositive.

The rearrangement joins TRBV27 to TRBJ2-7; weak D call: TRBD2 (6 bases). The V and J ends lost 6 bases and 4 bases respectively, with 16 bases between them. In germline, CDR1 is MNHEY, CDR2 SMNVEV (reference sequence). The CDR3 has 14 amino acids. The CDR3 here is CASSMKRGFYEQYF. The CDR3 DNA is TGTGCCAGCAGCATGAAACGGGGGTTTTACGAGCAGTACTTC.

The chain links TRBV7-3 to TRBJ2-1, with TRBD1 identical over 10 bases. V trimming: 5 bases; J trimming: 3 bases; junction bases outside the gene matches: 4. The CDR3 is made up of 15 amino acids. The germline CDR1 and CDR2 sequences are SGHTA and FQGTGA. In DNA form, the CDR3 reads TGTGCCAGCAGCGTCGACAGGGGGCTCTACAATGAGCAGTTCTTC. Amino acids: CASSVDRGLYNEQFF. Full variable domain (missing parts from reference TRBV7-3 and TRBJ2-1): GAGVSQTPSNKVTEKGKYVELRCDPISGHTALYWYRQSLGQGPEFLIYFQGTGAADDSGLPNDRFFAVRPEGSVSTLKIQRTERGDSAVYLCASSVDRGLYNEQFFGPGTRLTVL.

This clone is judged medium-sized (0.01 to 0.1%). This rearrangement joins TRBV4-1 to TRBJ2-1; D is uncertain. This CDR3 contains 13 residues. Germline V gives CDR1 MGHRA, CDR2 YSYEKL. Trimming removed 0 bases from V and 11 bases from J, with 11 bases in between. The CDR3 loop is CASSQDNVLKQFF. The CDR3 DNA reads as TGCGCCAGCAGCCAAGACAACGTGTTAAAGCAGTTCTTC.

The chain carries TRBV30 and TRBJ1-2; TRBD1 agrees at 7 bases. Unmatched junction bases numbered 11, after V lost 3 bases and J lost 4 bases. The CDR3 is made up of 15 amino acids. Germline assignment: CDR1 GTSNPN and CDR2 SVGIG (reference sequence). The CDR3 spells CAWRVQTGVSYGYTF. Here the CDR3 DNA reads TGTGCCTGGAGGGTACAAACAGGGGTATCCTATGGCTACACCTTC.

The chain employs TRBV6-5 and TRBJ1-3, with a possible D match to TRBD1 (5 bases). The CDR3 has 14 residues. Trimming cost V 0 bases and J 9 bases, with 12 bases left between them. Germline assignment: CDR1 MNHEY and CDR2 SVGAGI. The CDR3 DNA sequence: TGTGCCAGCAGTTACTCGACCAGGGAAGGCACCATATATTTT. Protein product: CASSYSTREGTIYF.

This rearrangement joins TRBV6-5 to TRBJ1-1, with D possibly being TRBD1 (5 bases). V lost 0 bases and J lost 0, with 8 bases in between. CDR1 MNHEY and CDR2 SVGAGI come from the germline V gene. This CDR3 comprises 15 residues. The CDR3 protein is CASSYSGVLNTEAFF. The CDR3 DNA follows: TGTGCCAGCAGTTACTCGGGGGTTCTGAACACTGAAGCTTTCTTT.

The rearrangement links TRBV27 to TRBJ1-5, with TRBD1 matching over 11 bases. CDR1 MNHEY and CDR2 SMNVEV come from the germline V gene (reference sequence). CDR3 length equals 21 residues. Trimming removed 3 bases from V and 0 bases from J; junction bases left unmatched: 16. CDR3 in amino acids: CASSFRGTGGEYRNSNQPQHF. The DNA for the CDR3 is TGTGCCAGCAGTTTCCGAGGGACAGGGGGGGAATATCGCAATAGCAATCAGCCCCAGCATTTT.

The gene calls are TRBV25-1 and TRBJ1-3; D is ambiguous. This CDR3 is 14 amino acids long. V was clipped by 2 bases and J by 3 bases, with 8 bases between them. Looked up from germline, CDR1 is MGHDK and CDR2 is SYGVNS. In DNA, the CDR3 is TGTGCCAGCAGTGAAGGAGGGTATGGAAACACCATATATTTT. Residues: CASSEGGYGNTIYF.

This sequence joins TRBV27 and TRBJ2-2; possible D gene TRBD2, 5 bases. Trimming pared 2 bases from V and 2 bases from J, leaving 9 bases between. The length of the CDR3 is 15 residues. The germline CDR1 and CDR2 sequences are MNHEY and SMNVEV (reference sequence). The CDR3 DNA sequence: TGTGCCAGCAGTTTAAGGACTTTAAACACCGGGGAGCTGTTTTTT. The encoded protein is CASSLRTLNTGELFF.

This chain joins TRBV29-1 and TRBJ1-2; TRBD1 matches 8 bases. The V and J ends lost 7 bases and 3 bases, in that order; junction bases with no gene match: 7. Germline-derived CDR1 and CDR2 are SQVTM and ANQGSEA. This CDR3 is 13 amino acids long. The CDR3 bases are TGCAGCGCCATGACAGGGGCCCACTATGGCTACACCTTC. It yields the protein CSAMTGAHYGYTF.

By sample fraction, this clone is medium-sized. V and J are TRBV6-5 and TRBJ2-7; the D gene is possibly TRBD2 (7 bases). Trimming cost V 2 bases and J 2 bases, with 13 bases left between them. Germline V gene data show CDR1 as MNHEY and CDR2 as SVGAGI. The length of the CDR3 is 15 residues. CDR3 amino acids: CASSYRGAITYEQYF. CDR3 in DNA: TGTGCCAGCAGTTACCGGGGGGCGATCACCTACGAGCAGTACTTC.

The gene calls are TRBV7-9 and TRBJ1-6; D remains unclear. The CDR3 has 14 amino acids. Per germline, CDR1 SEHNR and CDR2 FQNEAQ (reference sequence). The V end lost 5 bases, the J end lost 0 bases, and 5 bases lay between the germline ends. CDR3 DNA sequence: TGTGCCAGCAGCCGGGACTCCTATAATTCACCCCTCCACTTT. Protein sequence: CASSRDSYNSPLHF.

CDR3 sequence: CASLPTGGPTEAFF. Written as DNA, the CDR3 is TGTGCCAGCCTTCCGACAGGGGGCCCTACTGAAGCTTTCTTT. This chain links TRBV7-2 with TRBJ1-1; the match to TRBD1 covers 10 bases. This CDR3 contains 14 residues. V dropped 8 bases and J dropped 5; count of bases not matched to a gene: 8. Germline CDR1 SGHTA, CDR2 FQGNSA.

The rearrangement links TRBV12-2 to TRBJ2-3; TRBD1 is the table's D call, not checked against the DNA. TRBV12-2 is a listed pseudogene. CDR3 length: 15 residues. The chain's CDR3 is CASRLSAGLGDTQYF. The CDR3 DNA is TGTGCAAGTCGCTTGAGTGCAGGGTTGGGAGATACGCAGTATTTT.

As concerns this clone: Other DNA sequences from this sample encode an identical CDR3 as well. J is TRBJ2-7 and V is TRBV7-8; D unclear. Germline lookup yields CDR1 SGHVS and CDR2 FQNEAQ. CDR3 length: 11 residues. Between the trimmed V and J ends, which lost 5 bases and 2 bases, there was a span of 4 bases. The CDR3, as DNA: TGTGCCAGCAGCCGGGCCTACGAGCAGTACTTC. Its translation is CASSRAYEQYF.

The chain uses TRBV7-6 and TRBJ2-3; TRBD2 agrees at 8 bases. J lost 1 base, V lost 10 bases, and 10 bases had no gene match. CDR1 is SGHVS and CDR2 is FNYEAQ in the germline V gene. The CDR3 loop spans 15 amino acids. CDR3 sequence: CATSLLAAGTDTQYF. The CDR3 nucleotides read TGTGCCACCTCCTTACTAGCGGCGGGCACAGATACGCAGTATTTT.

The chain has TRBV11-3 and TRBJ2-2; 9 nucleotides line up with TRBD1. There are 17 residues in the CDR3. Germline assignment: CDR1 SGHNT and CDR2 YENEEA. Germline trimming cut 8 bases from V and 0 bases from J; bases unmatched to any gene: 10. In nucleotides, the CDR3 is TGTGCCAGCGGAAGAGGAACAGGGGGCGCGAACACCGGGGAGCTGTTTTTT. It translates to CASGRGTGGANTGELFF.

This chain uses TRBV10-3 with TRBJ1-2; 11 positions match TRBD1. The V gene end was trimmed by 0 bases and the J gene end by 7 bases; junction bases not matched to a gene: 16. The CDR3 totals 19 residues. CDR1 is ENHRY and CDR2 is SYGVKD in the germline V gene. CDR3 nucleotide sequence: TGTGCCATCAGTGAGTCGGGGTTCGTTGGACAGGGGGCAAGAGGTGGCTACACCTTC. This codes for CAISESGFVGQGARGGYTF.

V and J are TRBV7-2 and TRBJ2-7; D is undetermined. Trimming pared 4 bases from V and 4 bases from J, leaving 8 bases between. The CDR3 runs 12 residues. Germline CDR1 SGHTA, CDR2 FQGNSA. The CDR3 nucleotides are TGTGCCAGCAGCTCCTCCGTGTACGAGCAGTACTTC. Encoded protein: CASSSSVYEQYF. Based on the CDR3 plus reference TRBV7-2 and TRBJ2-7, the full variable domain is GAGVSQSPSNKVTEKGKDVELRCDPISGHTALYWYRQSLGQGLEFLIYFQGNSAPDKSGLPSDRFSAERTGGSVSTLTIQRTQQEDSAVYLCASSSSVYEQYFGPGTRLTVT.

The genes are TRBV5-4 and TRBJ2-1, with unresolved D. The CDR3 totals 10 residues. V lost 7 bases to trimming and J lost 8 bases, with 7 bases between them. Germline CDR1 SGHNT, CDR2 YYREEE (reference sequence). The CDR3 sequence is CASGRDEQFF. The CDR3 region has the DNA TGTGCCAGCGGAAGAGATGAGCAGTTCTTC.

This clone was seen more than once but under ten times. The chain couples TRBV20-1 to TRBJ2-1; TRBD1 might be the D (5 bases). The germline CDR1 and CDR2 sequences are DFQATT and SNEGSKA (reference sequence). The CDR3 has 13 residues. The V end lost 3 bases, the J end lost 8 bases, and 14 bases lay between the germline ends. CDR3: CSASGEGVYEQFF. CDR3 in DNA: TGCAGTGCTAGTGGGGAAGGGGTCTATGAGCAGTTCTTC.